One sample yielded the 18 T cell receptor beta chains listed below, sequenced in a study of cytomegalovirus exposure and HLA in healthy donors. TCRdb's copy holds only in-frame clones and misses some; the assay was immunoSEQ multiplex PCR. The table includes tens of thousands of clones, over 85% detected once. Sample: PBMCs. The source is a man in his late teens or twenties in good health and CMV-seropositive.

The sample holds a few counts of this clone. The CDR3 DNA reads TGCGCCAGCAGCCTAAGATCGGGCTCTTTATCGGGAGCCTACAATGAGCAGTTCTTC. Translated, it gives CASSLRSGSLSGAYNEQFF. The chain employs TRBV4-3 and TRBJ2-1; the D gene is possibly TRBD2 (6 bases). Germline V gene data show CDR1 as LGHNA and CDR2 as YSLEER. Trimming took off 4 bases at V and 2 bases at J, with 24 bases between the two ends. There are 19 residues in the CDR3.

The J gene is TRBJ1-2, the V gene TRBV5-4, with a weak D call TRBD1 (6 bases). This CDR3 region has 14 residues. Germline lookup yields CDR1 SGHNT and CDR2 YYREEE (reference sequence). Trimming took 4 bases from V and 4 from J, leaving 14 bases between them. The CDR3 protein is CASSRIQGSYGYTF. The CDR3 DNA follows: TGTGCCAGCAGCCGAATACAGGGTTCCTATGGCTACACCTTC.

The chain couples TRBV27 to TRBJ1-5, with no clear D. With 1 base removed from V and 0 bases from J, the gap between germline ends came to 7 bases. CDR3 length: 15 residues. Germline assignment: CDR1 MNHEY and CDR2 SMNVEV (reference sequence). CDR3 sequence reads: CASSLYGVSNQPQHF. DNA for the CDR3: TGTGCCAGCAGTTTATACGGTGTTAGCAATCAGCCCCAGCATTTT.

This clone was seen a single time. The chain has TRBV12-5 and TRBJ1-1; D is ambiguous. The V gene lost 0 bases and the J gene lost 4 bases, with 12 bases spanning the gap. The germline V gene has CDR1 LGHNT and CDR2 FRNRAP. The CDR3 is 15 residues long. The CDR3 spells CASGLVGPRGTEAFF. In DNA form, the CDR3 reads TGTGCTAGTGGTTTGGTCGGCCCTCGGGGCACTGAAGCTTTCTTT. Together with reference TRBV12-5 and TRBJ1-1, the CDR3 gives the full variable domain: DARVTQTPRHKVTEMGQEVTMRCQPILGHNTVFWYRQTMMQGLELLAYFRNRAPLDDSGMPKDRFSAEMPDATLATLKIQPSEPRDSAVYFCASGLVGPRGTEAFFGQGTRLTVV.

The sample holds one count of this clone. The chain recombines TRBV2 with TRBJ1-2; D gene uncertain. The V end was cut by 6 bases, the J end by 2 bases, with 10 bases between. This CDR3 is built from 13 residues. Germline V gene data show CDR1 as SNHLY and CDR2 as FYNNEI. The chain's CDR3 is CASRGIRNYGYTF. CDR3 sequence (DNA): TGTGCCAGCAGGGGCATCAGGAACTATGGCTACACCTTC.

The CDR3, as DNA: TGTGCCAGCAGCTTACCTCAGCGGGAGGTAAATGAGCAGTTCTTC. This sequence encodes CASSLPQREVNEQFF. This chain connects TRBV7-2 to TRBJ2-1; 9 bases agree with TRBD2. This CDR3 spans 15 amino acids. The V and J ends lost 2 bases and 7 bases, in that order; junction bases with no gene match: 6. Germline-derived CDR1 and CDR2 are SGHTA and FQGNSA. Variable domain in full (rest from reference TRBV7-2 and TRBJ2-1): GAGVSQSPSNKVTEKGKDVELRCDPISGHTALYWYRQSLGQGLEFLIYFQGNSAPDKSGLPSDRFSAERTGGSVSTLTIQRTQQEDSAVYLCASSLPQREVNEQFFGPGTRLTVL.

This clone was recorded once. This rearrangement joins TRBV2 to TRBJ2-1; 13 bases align to TRBD2. Germline CDR1 and CDR2: SNHLY and FYNNEI. The CDR3 has 15 amino acids. V dropped 5 bases and J dropped 9; count of bases not matched to a gene: 7. The CDR3 loop reads CASSLLAGGPTEQFF. For the CDR3, the DNA is TGTGCCAGCAGTCTACTAGCGGGAGGGCCCACTGAGCAGTTCTTC.

The chain recombines TRBV6-5 with TRBJ2-3; D is possibly TRBD2 (5 bases). V was trimmed by 3 bases and J by 5 bases, leaving 12 bases between them. The CDR3 totals 14 residues. Germline lookup yields CDR1 MNHEY and CDR2 SVGAGI. The DNA of the CDR3 is TGTGCCAGCAGTTATGAGGGCCGGGTAGATACGCAGTATTTT. Encoded protein: CASSYEGRVDTQYF.

The gene calls are TRBV16 and TRBJ2-1; 8 bases are shared with TRBD1. V was clipped by 2 bases and J by 4 bases; unmatched bases: 10. The germline CDR1 and CDR2 sequences are KGHSY and FQNENV. This CDR3 region has 17 residues. CDR3 sequence (DNA): TGTGCCAGCAGCCAAAGTCAGGGGGCTTTTTATTACAATGAGCAGTTCTTC. Its translation: CASSQSQGAFYYNEQFF.

This clone was found once. This chain joins TRBV2 and TRBJ2-2; D remains unclear. CDR3 length: 13 residues. CDR1 SNHLY and CDR2 FYNNEI come from the germline V gene. V shed 7 bases and J shed 6 bases, with 12 bases lying between them. CDR3 nucleotide sequence: TGTGCCAGCACCTCCGTGGGCGCCGGGGAGCTGTTTTTT. Encoded protein: CASTSVGAGELFF.

The chain has TRBV6-1 and TRBJ1-5; TRBD1 might be the D (6 bases). The CDR3 extends over 15 amino acids. Germline-derived CDR1 and CDR2 are MNHNS and SASEGT. V gave up 0 bases and J gave up 6 bases, with 12 bases separating them. The CDR3 DNA reads as TGTGCCAGCAGTGAAGCGGCGGGGGCGGGTCAGCCCCAGCATTTT. This translates into CASSEAAGAGQPQHF.

The chain employs TRBV7-3 and TRBJ2-6, with D perhaps TRBD1 (5 bases). This CDR3 contains 15 residues. Germline-derived CDR1 and CDR2 are SGHTA and FQGTGA. Trimming took off 5 bases at V and 0 bases at J, with 8 bases between the two ends. In nucleotides, the CDR3 is TGTGCCAGCAGCACGCAGGGCTCTGGGGCCAACGTCCTGACTTTC. Translating gives CASSTQGSGANVLTF.

The V call is TRBV25-1, the J call TRBJ2-6, with D unresolved. Per germline, CDR1 MGHDK and CDR2 SYGVNS. V was pared by 8 bases and J by 1 base, with 6 bases between. The CDR3 sequence is 13 residues long. In DNA, the CDR3 is TGTGCCAGCGCTCTATCTGGGGCCAACGTCCTGACTTTC. Protein: CASALSGANVLTF.

V usage is TRBV29-1 and J usage is TRBJ2-3; no definite D call. Germline V gene sequence: CDR1 SQVTM, CDR2 ANQGSEA. Trimming took 3 bases from V and 0 from J, leaving 4 bases between them. The CDR3 spans 12 residues. The CDR3 region is CSVDPSTDTQYF. The CDR3, as DNA: TGCAGCGTTGACCCTAGCACAGATACGCAGTATTTT.

This sequence joins TRBV4-2 and TRBJ2-2, with 7 nucleotides matching TRBD1. The germline CDR1 and CDR2 sequences are LGHNA and YNFKEQ. The junction had 3 bases not matched to a gene; V was cut back by 4 bases and J by 1 base. The CDR3 has 15 amino acids. The CDR3 protein is CASSPTGRNTGELFF. CDR3 in DNA: TGTGCCAGCAGCCCGACAGGGCGGAACACCGGGGAGCTGTTTTTT.

The J gene is TRBJ2-7, the V gene TRBV28; perhaps TRBD2 as D (5 bases). Between the trimmed V and J ends, which lost 5 bases and 2 bases, there was a span of 13 bases. The length of the CDR3 is 14 residues. CDR1 and CDR2 (germline): MDHEN, SYDVKM. CDR3 sequence: CASSLRTYAYEQYF. The DNA of the CDR3 is TGTGCCAGCAGTCTTAGGACTTATGCCTACGAGCAGTACTTC.

V is TRBV27 and J is TRBJ1-4; no reliable D call. Germline values: CDR1 MNHEY, CDR2 SMNVEV (reference sequence). This CDR3 contains 16 residues. The V gene lost 5 bases and the J gene lost 1 base, with 14 bases spanning the gap. The CDR3 loop is CASSPLNMKTNEKLFF. DNA of the CDR3: TGTGCCAGCAGTCCCCTGAACATGAAAACTAATGAAAAACTGTTTTTT.

The chain uses TRBV18 and TRBJ2-1; 12 bases are shared with TRBD2. CDR3 length equals 17 residues. CDR1 is KGHSH and CDR2 is LQKENI in the germline V gene. Germline trimming cut 2 bases from V and 5 bases from J; bases unmatched to any gene: 7. The CDR3 DNA reads as TGTGCCAGCTCACCAACGCTAGCGGGAGGGATGGACAATGAGCAGTTCTTC. It encodes CASSPTLAGGMDNEQFF. The complete variable domain, with remaining parts taken from reference TRBV18 and TRBJ2-1, reads NAGVMQNPRHLVRRRGQEARLRCSPMKGHSHVYWYRQLPEEGLKFMVYLQKENIIDESGMPKERFSAEFPKEGPSILRIQQVVRGDSAAYFCASSPTLAGGMDNEQFFGPGTRLTVL.